A selection of T cell receptor beta chains follows, all from one sample in a study of early T cells in non-severe SARS-CoV-2 infection. Via MiXCR, TCRdb re-called the 5' RACE reads, giving one row per CDR3 protein. The repertoire holds approximately 73,000 distinct CDR3 sequences, with roughly 13% as singletons. Sequenced material: whole blood. Receptors originate from an adult who was a healthcare worker with PCR-confirmed SARS-CoV-2 infection or an uninfected control (not recorded which). Each CDR3 is given with its conserved first and last residue. D genes are given only for firm matches. The size of a clone is reported for some rows only, either as once, few or many, or as a class for expanded clones.

TRBV10-3	-	TRBJ2-2	TRBD1	CAISEDRVYTGELFF	TGTGCCATCAGTGAGGACAGGGTGTACACCGGGGAGCTGTTTTTT
TRBV7-2	-	TRBJ2-7	-	CASSEILYEQYF	TGTGCCAGCAGCGAAATCCTCTACGAGCAGTACTTC
TRBV11-3	-	TRBJ2-1	-	CVSSSTGEQFF	TGTGTCAGCAGCTCGACAGGAGAGCAGTTCTTC
TRBV28	-	TRBJ2-3	-	CASSLNRADTQYF	TGTGCCAGCAGTTTAAACAGGGCGGATACGCAGTATTTT
TRBV2	-	TRBJ1-1	-	CASSEYRADTEAFF	TGTGCCAGCAGTGAGTACAGGGCGGACACTGAAGCTTTCTTT
TRBV20-1	-	TRBJ1-2	-	CSAPGPLGDYGYTF	TGCAGTGCTCCGGGGCCCTTAGGTGACTATGGCTACACCTTC
TRBV7-8	few	TRBJ1-2	-	CASSSPGGAAKRTYGYTF	TGTGCCAGCAGCTCACCAGGTGGGGCAGCTAAGCGAACCTATGGCTACACCTTC
TRBV20-1	many	TRBJ2-4	-	CSARDTPPQSDIQYF	TGCAGTGCTAGAGACACCCCACCTCAATCGGACATTCAGTACTTC
TRBV18	many	TRBJ1-6	TRBD1	CASSSGQQYNSPLHF	TGTGCCAGCTCATCGGGACAGCAGTATAATTCACCCCTCCACTTT
TRBV12-3/TRBV12-4	few	TRBJ1-1	-	CASRIGRMNTEAFF	TGTGCCAGCAGGATCGGACGCATGAACACTGAAGCTTTCTTT
TRBV28	many	TRBJ1-2	TRBD1	CASSLYRGNGYTF	TGTGCCAGCAGTTTATACAGGGGAAATGGCTACACCTTC
TRBV7-8	-	TRBJ1-1	TRBD1	CASSSTWGQGRRFEAFF	TGTGCCAGCAGCTCCACATGGGGACAGGGACGACGCTTTGAAGCTTTCTTT
TRBV12-5	few	TRBJ2-7	-	CASGLVPYEQYF	TGTGCTAGTGGTTTGGTCCCCTACGAGCAGTACTTC
TRBV28	few	TRBJ2-1	-	CASSLPRVPSSYNEQFF	TGTGCCAGCAGCCTCCCCCGCGTCCCTAGCTCCTACAATGAGCAGTTCTTC
TRBV7-9	few	TRBJ1-1	-	CASSTGLTEAFF	TGTGCCAGCAGCACAGGTCTAACTGAAGCTTTCTTT
TRBV28	-	TRBJ2-2	-	CASSTESTGELFF	TGTGCCAGCAGTACCGAGTCCACCGGGGAGCTGTTTTTT
TRBV28	few	TRBJ1-1	-	CASRPVGGATEAFF	TGTGCCAGCAGGCCAGTGGGGGGAGCCACTGAAGCTTTCTTT
TRBV20-1	-	TRBJ2-5	TRBD1	CSAGPDRGSEETQYF	TGCAGTGCAGGGCCAGACAGGGGGTCCGAAGAGACCCAGTACTTC
TRBV6-2/TRBV6-3	many	TRBJ1-2	TRBD1	CASRPGQGDHYGYTF	TGTGCCAGCAGACCCGGACAGGGGGATCACTATGGCTACACCTTC
TRBV7-2	many	TRBJ2-1	-	CATRTPALNEQFF	TGTGCCACACGGACGCCCGCTTTAAATGAGCAGTTTTTC
TRBV11-2	-	TRBJ2-7	-	CVSSLSQAGSYEQYF	TGTGTCAGCAGCTTAAGCCAGGCAGGCTCCTACGAGCAGTACTTC